Below, 15 T cell receptor beta chains from the same sample are listed, as sequenced in a study of CD8+CD57+ T cells in acquired aplastic anemia. Genomic DNA templated the TCR beta VDJ and CDR3 profiling. Via MiXCR, TCRdb re-called the reads, giving one row per CDR3 protein. Of some 200,000 distinct CDR3 sequences listed, 55% to 65% were seen once; the top ten hold roughly 50%. The patients chosen for sequencing had shown expansion of CD8+CD57+ cells (detected by flow cytometry). Sequences were obtained from sorted CD4+, CD8+, or CD8+CD57+ T cells (not recorded which) from PBMCs. These TCRs come from a human donor with aplastic anemia.

The chain recombines TRBV20-1 with TRBJ2-7; TRBD2 agrees at 8 bases. V lost 6 bases, J lost 4 bases, and 11 bases stayed unmatched. The CDR3 totals 14 residues. Germline lookup yields CDR1 DFQATT and CDR2 SNEGSKA (reference sequence). The CDR3 region has the DNA TGCAGTGCCCAAGAGAGCGGGAGCCGATACGAGCAGTACTTC. As protein: CSAQESGSRYEQYF.

The CDR3 coding sequence is TGCAGCGTTGGGGTCGTGGGGCTAGCGGGCTACGAGCAGTACTTC. This codes for CSVGVVGLAGYEQYF. The genes are TRBV29-1 and TRBJ2-7, with 8 bases lining up with TRBD2. The CDR3 contains 15 residues. V lost 4 bases and J lost 3; bases outside the gene matches: 11. CDR1 is SQVTM, CDR2 ANQGSEA, per germline.

CDR3 sequence (DNA): TGCAGCCCTGGTTGGTCCCAGTACTTC. This codes for CSPGWSQYF. This chain joins TRBV29-1 and TRBJ2-7; the D is unclear. Germline-derived CDR1 and CDR2 are SQVTM and ANQGSEA. The length of the CDR3 is 9 residues. V was pared by 8 bases and J by 10 bases, with 12 bases between.

The chain recombines TRBV12-3 or TRBV12-4 with TRBJ2-7, with 9 positions matching TRBD2. The V gene end was trimmed by 4 bases and the J gene end by 0 bases; junction bases not matched to a gene: 4. The CDR3 has 15 amino acids. The CDR3 spells CASSSPGLASYEQYF. The CDR3, as DNA: TGTGCCAGCAGTTCACCGGGACTAGCCTCCTACGAGCAGTACTTC.

CDR3 nucleotide sequence: TGTGCCAGCAGTTACACCCGACAGGGGGCGAGGAACGAGCAGTACTTC. It is translated as CASSYTRQGARNEQYF. The chain uses TRBV6-6 and TRBJ2-7; TRBD1 matches 10 bases. The CDR3 runs to 16 residues. Germline CDR1 and CDR2: MNHNY and SVGAGI (reference sequence). Trimming took 2 bases from V and 5 from J; bases not matched to a gene: 9.

This clonotype was detected only a few times. J is TRBJ1-3 and V is TRBV19; unclear D gene. Per the germline V gene, CDR1 is LNHDA and CDR2 is SQIVND (reference sequence). V shed 5 bases and J shed 4 bases, with 9 bases lying between them. The CDR3 covers 13 residues. The CDR3 spells CASSVSDGNTIYF. In DNA form, the CDR3 reads TGTGCCAGTAGTGTCAGTGACGGAAACACCATATATTTT.

The rearrangement links TRBV5-5 to TRBJ2-3; 8 nucleotides agree with TRBD1. The CDR3 consists of 12 residues. Looked up from germline, CDR1 is SGHKS and CDR2 is YYEKEE (reference sequence). J gave up 11 bases and V 4 bases, and 6 bases lay outside the gene matches. The CDR3 bases are TGTGCCAGCAGCGTAGGACAGGGAGGGCAGTATTTT. The encoded protein is CASSVGQGGQYF.

This rearrangement joins TRBV15 to TRBJ2-7; D is ambiguous. The length of the CDR3 is 14 residues. V lost 1 base to trimming and J lost 2 bases, with 9 bases between them. CDR1 and CDR2 from the germline V gene are LNHNV and YYDKDF (reference sequence). This CDR3 reads CATSRGGSTYEQYF. CDR3 DNA sequence: TGTGCCACCAGCAGAGGAGGCAGCACCTACGAGCAGTACTTC.

The chain carries TRBV10-3 and TRBJ2-7, with a weak D call TRBD1 (7 bases). Germline V gene lookup returns CDR1 ENHRY and CDR2 SYGVKD. V was clipped by 0 bases and J by 7 bases, with 19 bases between them. The CDR3 loop spans 16 amino acids. CDR3 coding DNA: TGTGCCATCAGTGAGTCGCTAGCAGGGGGGTACAATGAGCAGTACTTC. Residues: CAISESLAGGYNEQYF.

The chain joins TRBV24-1 to TRBJ1-5, with D perhaps matching TRBD1 (6 bases). This CDR3 is 15 amino acids long. V was shortened by 9 bases and J by 0 bases, with 14 bases between the two germline ends. Germline V gene sequence: CDR1 KGHDR, CDR2 SFDVKD. This CDR3 is CATSERGNSNQPQHF. The DNA for the CDR3 is TGTGCCACCTCAGAAAGGGGGAATAGCAATCAGCCCCAGCATTTT.

The V and J genes are TRBV7-2 and TRBJ1-1; tentatively, D is TRBD1 (5 bases). V lost 2 bases and J lost 7, with 11 bases in between. The length of the CDR3 is 13 residues. From germline, CDR1 is SGHTA and CDR2 FQGNSA. The CDR3 region has the DNA TGTGCCAGCAGCTTACGAGGGGACGGTGAAGCTTTCTTT. This encodes CASSLRGDGEAFF.

The V and J genes are TRBV5-6 and TRBJ1-6; TRBD1 aligns across 8 bases. Looked up from germline, CDR1 is SGHDT and CDR2 is YYEEEE. V lost 4 bases to trimming and J lost 10 bases; unmatched junction nucleotides: 10. The CDR3 length is 15 residues. CDR3 DNA: TGTGCCAGCAGCGCAGACAGGGGCTGGGTGTCACCCCTCCACTTT. It specifies CASSADRGWVSPLHF.

The rearrangement uses TRBV15 and TRBJ2-1; 9 bases are a match to TRBD2. The CDR3 is made up of 16 amino acids. V dropped 1 base and J dropped 9; count of bases not matched to a gene: 10. Looked up from germline, CDR1 is LNHNV and CDR2 is YYDKDF (reference sequence). CDR3 in DNA: TGTGCCACCAGCAGAGCCCCAGGCGGGAGGGAGAGTGAGCAGTTCTTC. It specifies CATSRAPGGRESEQFF.

This clonotype has a single count. V is TRBV24-1 and J is TRBJ1-5, with TRBD1 as a possible D gene (6 bases). The CDR3 contains 13 residues. Germline-derived CDR1 and CDR2 are KGHDR and SFDVKD. V was cut by 7 bases and J by 3 bases, with 9 bases left in between. CDR3 sequence reads: CATRQGLNQPQHF. The CDR3 nucleotides read TGTGCCACCAGACAGGGACTCAATCAGCCCCAGCATTTT.

V gene TRBV7-3 combines with J gene TRBJ2-5, with TRBD2 identical over 9 bases. Germline V CDR1 and CDR2: SGHTA, FQGTGA. V was clipped by 3 bases and J by 5 bases; unmatched bases: 4. CDR3 length equals 14 residues. The CDR3 loop reads CASSFRTSDETQYF. The CDR3 nucleotides read TGTGCCAGCAGCTTCAGGACTAGCGACGAGACCCAGTACTTC. The entire variable domain, with the rest obtained from reference TRBV7-3 and TRBJ2-5, is as follows: GAGVSQTPSNKVTEKGKYVELRCDPISGHTALYWYRQSLGQGPEFLIYFQGTGAADDSGLPNDRFFAVRPEGSVSTLKIQRTERGDSAVYLCASSFRTSDETQYFGPGTRLLVL.